What follows are 12 T cell receptor beta chains derived from one specimen sequenced in a study of chemoradiotherapy in HPV16-positive cancers. Libraries were prepared by immunoSEQ multiplex PCR; TCRdb keeps only in-frame clonotypes and omits some of them. Of about 12,000 clones listed, 55% to 65% were seen once; the top ten hold 15% to 20%. The specimen was obtained from a patient who underwent chemoradiotherapy. These receptor sequences come from a human donor with HPV-associated anogenital cancer.

The chain combines TRBV6-1 with TRBJ1-5; maybe TRBD1 (6 bases). V lost 3 bases, J lost 6 bases, and 12 bases lay in between. Germline values: CDR1 MNHNS, CDR2 SASEGT. This CDR3 comprises 14 residues. The CDR3 protein is CASSDAGTFQPQHF. CDR3 in DNA: TGTGCCAGCAGTGACGCCGGGACATTTCAGCCCCAGCATTTT.

The chain couples TRBV4-2 to TRBJ2-5; 10 positions match TRBD1. V lost 0 bases, J lost 4 bases, and 2 bases stayed unmatched. This CDR3 is built from 15 residues. The germline V gene encodes CDR1 LGHNA and CDR2 YNFKEQ. The CDR3 region is CASSQDDRGRETQYF. CDR3 DNA: TGTGCCAGCAGCCAAGATGACAGGGGGCGAGAGACCCAGTACTTC.

This clone was counted between two and nine times. The chain joins TRBV11-2 to TRBJ1-1; TRBD1 might be the D (5 bases). Germline-derived CDR1 and CDR2 are SGHAT and FQNNGV. The CDR3 is made up of 12 amino acids. Deletions cut 1 base from V and 8 bases from J, with 8 bases between. This chain's CDR3 is CASSLGQKEAFF. The CDR3 DNA reads TGTGCCAGCAGCTTAGGACAGAAAGAAGCTTTCTTT.

CDR3 nucleotides: TGTGCCAGTCGGACAGGGACCCAAGAGACCCAGTACTTC. Its protein is CASRTGTQETQYF. J is TRBJ2-5 and V is TRBV28; 8 bases map to TRBD1. The germline V gene encodes CDR1 MDHEN and CDR2 SYDVKM. The V segment lost 9 bases and the J segment 1 base; nucleotides outside the gene matches: 4. The CDR3 consists of 13 residues.

The V gene is TRBV7-5, the J gene TRBJ1-1; the table names TRBD1, a call not compared with the DNA. TRBV7-5 is listed as a pseudogene. There are 19 residues in the CDR3. The CDR3 nucleotides read TGTGCCAGAAAGCCCGCTCGAAGGGGAAACCCTTACATGAACACTGAAGCTTTCTTT. This translates into CARKPARRGNPYMNTEAFF.

This clone was detected once. The V call is TRBV27, the J call TRBJ1-2; 8 positions agree with TRBD1. Germline V gene sequence: CDR1 MNHEY, CDR2 SMNVEV (reference sequence). After removal of 0 bases from V and 5 bases from J, the junction contained 2 bases not matched to a gene. The CDR3 is 14 residues long. The CDR3 nucleotides read TGTGCCAGCAGTTTATCAGGACAGGGTTATGGCTACACCTTC. Its translation is CASSLSGQGYGYTF.

V and J are TRBV7-9 and TRBJ2-5, with 7 bases aligning to TRBD1. The CDR3 sequence is 14 residues long. Trimming cost V 5 bases and J 1 base; bases outside gene matches: 4. CDR1 SEHNR and CDR2 FQNEAQ come from the germline V gene (reference sequence). CDR3 amino acids: CASSRGQLQETQYF. The CDR3 DNA reads as TGTGCCAGCAGCAGGGGACAGCTCCAAGAGACCCAGTACTTC.

The chain joins TRBV10-3 to TRBJ1-3, with D possibly TRBD1 on 5 matching bases. V lost 8 bases and J 6 bases, leaving 11 bases between the germline ends. The CDR3 consists of 12 residues. Germline values: CDR1 ENHRY, CDR2 SYGVKD. The CDR3 is CAIRGATNTIYF. Here the CDR3 DNA reads TGTGCCATCCGAGGGGCGACAAACACCATATATTTT.

In DNA form, the CDR3 reads TGTGCCAGCAGTTTTACTCACAGGGTAGCGGCTTTCTTT. The encoded protein is CASSFTHRVAAFF. The chain links TRBV27 to TRBJ1-1; D is possibly TRBD1 (6 bases). Trimming took off 3 bases at V and 11 bases at J, with 16 bases between the two ends. The germline V gene encodes CDR1 MNHEY and CDR2 SMNVEV (reference sequence). The CDR3 is 13 residues long.

V and J are TRBV6-5 and TRBJ1-6; 11 positions match TRBD1. This CDR3 contains 14 residues. The V and J ends lost 6 bases and 9 bases, in that order; junction bases with no gene match: 4. Germline CDR1 is MNHEY and CDR2 is SVGAGI. The CDR3 DNA sequence: TGTGCCAGCAGCAGGGACAGGGGGACTTCACCCCTCCACTTT. Its translation: CASSRDRGTSPLHF.

This chain links TRBV15 with TRBJ2-5, with 8 bases lining up with TRBD1. The CDR3 runs to 14 residues. Trimming at V came to 5 bases and at J to 2 bases, leaving 4 bases not matched to a gene. Germline assignment: CDR1 LNHNV and CDR2 YYDKDF (reference sequence). This chain's CDR3 is CATSDWTGQETQYF. The CDR3 nucleotides are TGTGCCACCAGCGACTGGACAGGGCAAGAGACCCAGTACTTC. The variable domain in full, with the rest retrieved from reference TRBV15 and TRBJ2-5, is DAMVIQNPRYQVTQFGKPVTLSCSQTLNHNVMYWYQQKSSQAPKLLFHYYDKDFNNEADTPDNFQSRRPNTSFCFLDIRSPGLGDTAMYLCATSDWTGQETQYFGPGTRLLVL.

This chain uses TRBV13 with TRBJ2-5, with 9 bases that match TRBD2. The CDR3 covers 17 residues. Germline trimming cut 5 bases from V and 5 bases from J; bases unmatched to any gene: 15. Germline V CDR1 and CDR2: PRHDT, FYEKMQ (reference sequence). The DNA for the CDR3 is TGTGCCAGCAGCGCGACTGGCTGGCGGGGGGGCCGGGAGACCCAGTACTTC. It yields the protein CASSATGWRGGRETQYF. The full variable domain, rest sourced from reference TRBV13 and TRBJ2-5, is AAGVIQSPRHLIKEKRETATLKCYPIPRHDTVYWYQQGPGQDPQFLISFYEKMQSDKGSIPDRFSAQQFSDYHSELNMSSLELGDSALYFCASSATGWRGGRETQYFGPGTRLLVL.